This T cell receptor beta chain came from a study of shared clonotypes between healthy human individuals. Overall study findings and caveats: Several donors held approximately 5% of naive CD4 clonotypes in common. On the whole, naive subsets had larger estimated richness than memory subsets had.

Details on this clone: Its antigen is not identified.

Authors' processing steps: ImmunoSEQ yielded junction-only sequences lacking quality scores, so filtering differed. The repertoire was sequenced with immunoSEQ multiplex PCR; TCRdb's copy has only in-frame clones and lacks some. That table supplies the V and J calls and clone size; D and trimming were determined from the DNA. This sample has 2 million to 2.5 million clones; around 95% occur once, and the top ten carry approximately 0.13%. The CD4+ fraction was divided into a CD45RA+ naive subset and a CD45RA-negative memory subset. Per the germline V gene, CDR1 is SGHDN and CDR2 is FVKESK. V was cut by 4 bases and J by 3 bases, with 22 bases left in between. The CDR3 consists of 17 residues.

The chain is built from TRBV14 and TRBJ2-7; D unresolved. The sequenced sample consisted of naive CD4+ T cells sorted from blood. As to subset: CD45RA+ positively selected. This receptor was obtained from a man between 18 and 29 years old in good health. This CDR3 reads CASSRGPVSGPLYEQYF. Written as DNA, the CDR3 is TGTGCCAGCAGCCGAGGCCCTGTGTCCGGACCCCTCTACGAGCAGTACTTC.